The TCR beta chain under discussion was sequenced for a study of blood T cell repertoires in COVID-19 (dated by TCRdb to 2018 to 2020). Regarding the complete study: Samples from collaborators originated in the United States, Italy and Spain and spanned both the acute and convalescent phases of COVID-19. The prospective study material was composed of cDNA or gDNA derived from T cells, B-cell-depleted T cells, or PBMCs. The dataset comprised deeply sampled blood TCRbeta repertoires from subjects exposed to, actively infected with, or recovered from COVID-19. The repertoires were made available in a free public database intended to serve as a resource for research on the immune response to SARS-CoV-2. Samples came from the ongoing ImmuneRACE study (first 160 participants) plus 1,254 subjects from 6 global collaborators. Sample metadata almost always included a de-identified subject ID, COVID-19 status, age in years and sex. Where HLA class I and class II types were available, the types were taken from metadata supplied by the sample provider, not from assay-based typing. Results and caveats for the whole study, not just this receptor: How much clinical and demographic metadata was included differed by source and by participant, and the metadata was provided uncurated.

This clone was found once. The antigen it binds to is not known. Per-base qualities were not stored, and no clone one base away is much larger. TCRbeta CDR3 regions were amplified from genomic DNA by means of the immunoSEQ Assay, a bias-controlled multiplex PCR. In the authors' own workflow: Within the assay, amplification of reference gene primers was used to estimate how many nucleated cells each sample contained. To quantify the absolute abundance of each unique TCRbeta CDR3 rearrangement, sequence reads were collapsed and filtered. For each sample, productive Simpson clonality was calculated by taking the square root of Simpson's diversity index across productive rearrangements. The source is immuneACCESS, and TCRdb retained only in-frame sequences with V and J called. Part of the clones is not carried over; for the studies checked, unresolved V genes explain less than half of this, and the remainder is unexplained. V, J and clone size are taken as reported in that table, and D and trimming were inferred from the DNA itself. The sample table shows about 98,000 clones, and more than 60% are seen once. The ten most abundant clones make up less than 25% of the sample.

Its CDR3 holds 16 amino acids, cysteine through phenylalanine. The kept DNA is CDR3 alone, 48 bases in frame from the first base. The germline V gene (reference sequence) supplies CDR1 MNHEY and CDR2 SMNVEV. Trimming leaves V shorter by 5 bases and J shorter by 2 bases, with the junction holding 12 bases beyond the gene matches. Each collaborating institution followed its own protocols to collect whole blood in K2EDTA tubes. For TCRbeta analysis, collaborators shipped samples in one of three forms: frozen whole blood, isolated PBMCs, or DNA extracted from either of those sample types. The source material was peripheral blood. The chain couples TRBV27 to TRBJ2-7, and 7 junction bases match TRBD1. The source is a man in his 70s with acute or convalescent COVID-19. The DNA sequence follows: TGTGCCAGCAGTGCATCGACAGGGCTTATTACCTACGAGCAGTACTTC. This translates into CASSASTGLITYEQYF.